A single sample is the source of the 14 T cell receptor beta chains below, sequenced in a study of T cell responses to AZD1222 COVID-19 vaccine. Profiled with immunoSEQ multiplex PCR; TCRdb holds only in-frame clones, not every one. The top ten clones hold 4.5% to 5% of a sample with roughly 100,000 clones, 85% to 95% of them seen once. This material consisted of peripheral blood, taken on day 0 of AZD1222 vaccination. The receptors here all came from an adult in good health.

This clone was seen only once. V usage is TRBV7-2 and J usage is TRBJ2-7; a weak D match, TRBD1 (6 bases). Per germline, CDR1 SGHTA and CDR2 FQGNSA. The CDR3 loop spans 16 amino acids. V was shortened by 5 bases and J by 3 bases, with 20 bases between the two germline ends. This CDR3 reads CASSPTLQGVDYEQYF. CDR3 sequence (DNA): TGTGCCAGCAGCCCGACACTACAGGGAGTTGACTACGAGCAGTACTTC. The full variable domain, completed using reference TRBV7-2 and TRBJ2-7, is GAGVSQSPSNKVTEKGKDVELRCDPISGHTALYWYRQSLGQGLEFLIYFQGNSAPDKSGLPSDRFSAERTGGSVSTLTIQRTQQEDSAVYLCASSPTLQGVDYEQYFGPGTRLTVT.

The V call is TRBV25-1, the J call TRBJ1-3, with D possibly matching TRBD1 (6 bases). The CDR3 is 16 residues long. Germline loops: CDR1 MGHDK, CDR2 SYGVNS. Trimming pared 6 bases from V and 3 bases from J, leaving 18 bases between. The CDR3 sequence is CASSPLGGGYGNTIYF. The CDR3 nucleotides are TGTGCCAGCAGCCCGTTGGGGGGGGGCTATGGAAACACCATATATTTT.

The chain has TRBV18 and TRBJ2-5; no firm D call. CDR3 size: 12 residues. The germline V gene has CDR1 KGHSH and CDR2 LQKENI. The V end was cut by 6 bases, the J end by 0 bases, with 5 bases between. Here the CDR3 DNA reads TGTGCCAGCTCGGACGACCAAGAGACCCAGTACTTC. Protein sequence: CASSDDQETQYF.

J is TRBJ1-2 and V is TRBV19, with no clear D. Trimming stripped 3 bases from V and 0 bases from J, with 17 bases between. The germline gives CDR1 LNHDA, CDR2 SQIVND (reference sequence). The CDR3 runs 17 residues. CDR3 DNA sequence: TGTGCCAGTAGTATCTGGTCGGCGGGCAGGTCTAACTATGGCTACACCTTC. Encoded protein: CASSIWSAGRSNYGYTF.

The chain carries TRBV5-1 and TRBJ1-2, with D maybe TRBD1 (5 bases). From germline, CDR1 is SGHRS and CDR2 YFSETQ. The CDR3 is made up of 14 amino acids. The ends were cut back, 4 bases at V and 3 bases at J, with 13 bases in the middle. The CDR3 is CASSLGGTDYGYTF. CDR3 bases: TGCGCCAGCAGCCTGGGGGGTACGGACTATGGCTACACCTTC.

The chain is built from TRBV5-6 and TRBJ2-7; D gene ambiguous. The V gene's germline CDR1 is SGHDT and CDR2 YYEEEE. With 4 bases removed from V and 2 bases from J, the gap between germline ends came to 10 bases. CDR3 length equals 13 residues. The CDR3 spells CASSPKGTYEQYF. As DNA, the CDR3 is TGTGCCAGCAGCCCGAAGGGAACCTACGAGCAGTACTTC.

The rearrangement joins TRBV6-6 to TRBJ2-1; tentatively, D is TRBD1 or TRBD2 (5 bases each). Trimming pared 6 bases from V and 0 bases from J, leaving 30 bases between. Germline loops: CDR1 MNHNY, CDR2 SVGAGI (reference sequence). This CDR3 is 21 amino acids long. CDR3 bases: TGTGCCAGCAGCAGATTACATCCCGGGACGGGTATTTTTAGCTCCTACAATGAGCAGTTCTTC. Translated: CASSRLHPGTGIFSSYNEQFF.

The chain joins TRBV15 to TRBJ1-6; no clear D gene. Germline assignment: CDR1 LNHNV and CDR2 YYDKDF (reference sequence). V lost 3 bases and J 9 bases, leaving 9 bases between the germline ends. This CDR3 has 13 residues. The CDR3 region has the DNA TGTGCCACCAGCAGGGGTAAAGGTTCACCCCTCCACTTT. This gives the protein CATSRGKGSPLHF.

The rearrangement joins TRBV2 to TRBJ2-2; D call uncertain. V was clipped by 1 base and J by 0 bases, with 6 bases between them. The CDR3 loop spans 15 amino acids. CDR1 SNHLY and CDR2 FYNNEI come from the germline V gene. The CDR3 spells CASSEVRTNTGELFF. In nucleotides, the CDR3 is TGTGCCAGCAGTGAAGTCAGGACGAACACCGGGGAGCTGTTTTTT.

The chain joins TRBV28 to TRBJ2-3; D is unresolved. Germline-derived CDR1 and CDR2 are MDHEN and SYDVKM. The CDR3 runs to 16 residues. Trimming cost V 7 bases and J 4 bases, with 21 bases left between them. CDR3 residues: CASTPPVFLDADTQYF. The CDR3 nucleotides read TGTGCCAGCACCCCCCCCGTGTTCCTAGATGCAGATACGCAGTATTTT.

This chain joins TRBV30 and TRBJ2-4; D gene ambiguous. Germline-derived CDR1 and CDR2 are GTSNPN and SVGIG (reference sequence). This CDR3 has 13 amino acids. The germline V and J ends were trimmed by 1 base and 6 bases, with 10 bases remaining between them. CDR3 protein: CAWSGFYRNIQYF. The CDR3, as DNA: TGTGCCTGGAGTGGGTTTTATAGAAACATTCAGTACTTC.

The rearrangement links TRBV2 to TRBJ2-7, with TRBD2 matching over 14 bases. The CDR3 is 14 amino acids. Per the germline V gene, CDR1 is SNHLY and CDR2 is FYNNEI. Trimming removed 6 bases from V and 3 bases from J; junction bases left unmatched: 1. This CDR3 is CASSGTSGSYEQYF. In DNA form, the CDR3 reads TGTGCCAGCAGCGGGACTAGCGGGAGCTACGAGCAGTACTTC.

CDR3 bases: TGCAGTGCTAGTATCAGGGGGGGGAACTATGGCTACACCTTC. It is translated as CSASIRGGNYGYTF. The chain carries TRBV20-1 and TRBJ1-2; 7 bases fit TRBD1. Germline loops: CDR1 DFQATT, CDR2 SNEGSKA (reference sequence). Unmatched junction bases numbered 6, after V lost 3 bases and J lost 2 bases. The CDR3 loop spans 14 amino acids.

The chain joins TRBV7-3 to TRBJ2-1, with D unresolved. Trimming took off 2 bases at V and 4 bases at J, with 12 bases between the two ends. Germline assignment: CDR1 SGHTA and CDR2 FQGTGA. The CDR3 spans 15 residues. CDR3 region: CASSLSPALYNEQFF. DNA for the CDR3: TGTGCCAGCAGCTTATCTCCGGCGCTGTACAATGAGCAGTTCTTC.